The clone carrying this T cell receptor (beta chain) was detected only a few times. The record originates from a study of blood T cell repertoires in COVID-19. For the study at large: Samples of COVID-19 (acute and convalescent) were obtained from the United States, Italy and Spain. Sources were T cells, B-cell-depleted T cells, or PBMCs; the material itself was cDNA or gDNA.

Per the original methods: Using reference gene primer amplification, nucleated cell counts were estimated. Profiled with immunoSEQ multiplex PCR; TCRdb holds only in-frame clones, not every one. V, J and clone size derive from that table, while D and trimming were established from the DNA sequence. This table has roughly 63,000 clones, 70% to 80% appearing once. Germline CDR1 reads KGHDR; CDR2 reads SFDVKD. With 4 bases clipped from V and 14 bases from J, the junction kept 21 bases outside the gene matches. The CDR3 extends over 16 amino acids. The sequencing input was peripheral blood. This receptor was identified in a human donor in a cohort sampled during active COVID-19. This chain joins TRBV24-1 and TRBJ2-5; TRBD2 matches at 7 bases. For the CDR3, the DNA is TGTGCCACCAGTGACCGAGACAGTAGCGGACGGGACTACCCTTACTTC. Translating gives CATSDRDSSGRDYPYF.